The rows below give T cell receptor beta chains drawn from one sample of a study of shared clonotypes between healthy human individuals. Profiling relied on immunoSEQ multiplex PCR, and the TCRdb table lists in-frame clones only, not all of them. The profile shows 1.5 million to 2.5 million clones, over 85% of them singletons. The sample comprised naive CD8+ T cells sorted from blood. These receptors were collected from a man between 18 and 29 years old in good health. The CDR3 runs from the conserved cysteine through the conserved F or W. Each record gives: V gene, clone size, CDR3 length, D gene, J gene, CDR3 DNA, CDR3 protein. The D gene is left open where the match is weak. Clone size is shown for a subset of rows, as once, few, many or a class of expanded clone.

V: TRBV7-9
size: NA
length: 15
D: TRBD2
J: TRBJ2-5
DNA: TGTGCCAGCAGCTTATTTGGTGGGGGGGAAGAGACCCAGTACTTC
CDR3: CASSLFGGGEETQYF

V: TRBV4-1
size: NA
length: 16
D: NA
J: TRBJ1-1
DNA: TGCGCCAGCAGCCAAGGGGGGGTTGTTTTCCACGCTGAAGCTTTCTTT
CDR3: CASSQGGVVFHAEAFF

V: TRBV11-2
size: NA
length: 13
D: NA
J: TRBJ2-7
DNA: TGTGCCAGCAGCTTAGATCGCTCCTACGAGCAGTACTTC
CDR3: CASSLDRSYEQYF

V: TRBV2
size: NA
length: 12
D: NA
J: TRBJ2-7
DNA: TGTGCCAGCATGGGGGGTCCGGGCGAGCAGTACTTC
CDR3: CASMGGPGEQYF

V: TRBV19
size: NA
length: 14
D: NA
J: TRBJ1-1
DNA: TGTGCCAGTAGTACTACAGGCCTCGGAACTGAAGCTTTCTTT
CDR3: CASSTTGLGTEAFF

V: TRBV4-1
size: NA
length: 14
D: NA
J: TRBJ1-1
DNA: TGCGCCAGCAGCCAAGATCAGGGGTACACTGAAGCTTTCTTT
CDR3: CASSQDQGYTEAFF

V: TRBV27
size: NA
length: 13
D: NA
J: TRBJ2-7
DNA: TGTGCCAGCACCCAGACCCCCCTTGCCGAGCAGTACTTC
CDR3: CASTQTPLAEQYF

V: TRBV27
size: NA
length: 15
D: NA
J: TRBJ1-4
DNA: TGTGCCAGCAGTTTGATGGACCCTTATAATGAAAAACTGTTTTTT
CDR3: CASSLMDPYNEKLFF

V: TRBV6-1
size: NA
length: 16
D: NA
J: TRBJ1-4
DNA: TGTGCCAGCAGTGAAAGGAACGATTGGGCTAATGAAAAACTGTTTTTT
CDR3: CASSERNDWANEKLFF

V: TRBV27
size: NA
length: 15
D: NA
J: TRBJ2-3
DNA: TGTGCCACCTCTCGGGATCCCAGCGATACAGATACGCAGTATTTT
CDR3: CATSRDPSDTDTQYF

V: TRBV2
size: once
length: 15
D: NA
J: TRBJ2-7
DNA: TGTGCCAGCAGTGAATCCGAGGTTGCCGGCTACGAGCAGTACTTC
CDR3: CASSESEVAGYEQYF